This TCR beta chain was identified during a study of blood T cells in healthy people across ages. In germline, CDR1 is SGHVS, CDR2 FQNEAQ. The ends were cut back, 1 base at V and 4 bases at J, with 11 bases in the middle. This CDR3 region has 15 residues. Sample-barcoded 5' priming and a J-beta primer mix drove a second PCR of about 6 to 12 cycles. MiXCR, run by TCRdb on the 5' RACE reads, gives a single entry per CDR3 protein. Of hundreds of thousands of distinct CDR3 sequences in the sample, less than 40% were seen once. This clonotype was recorded a few times. The chain carries TRBV7-8 and TRBJ1-5; perhaps TRBD1 as D (6 bases). This sequence originates from an elderly woman in good health. Sequenced material: blood. Here the CDR3 reads CASSLDRRGNQPQHF. The CDR3 region has the DNA TGTGCCAGCAGCTTAGACAGGAGGGGGAATCAGCCCCAGCATTTT.